This T cell receptor beta chain was captured in a study of early T cells in non-severe SARS-CoV-2 infection. The overall study: Sequencing of bulk RNA from unsorted whole blood was done, without chain pairing.

Overall study results and limits: Clonotype matching in VDJdb favored anti-spike CD8 responses and did not capture private and CD4 specificities.

There are many counts of this clonotype. Antigen specificity is unknown. Unique molecular identifiers were added to individual cDNA molecules. One entry per CDR3 protein, called by TCRdb with MiXCR from the 5' RACE reads. The top ten clones hold under 5% of a sample with under 50,000 distinct CDR3 sequences, 4.5% to 7% of them seen once. From germline, CDR1 is SGHNT and CDR2 YYREEE (reference sequence). The length of the CDR3 is 13 residues. After removal of 3 bases from V and 11 bases from J, the junction contained 4 bases not matched to a gene. V gene TRBV5-4 combines with J gene TRBJ2-1; TRBD2 matches at 11 bases. This sequence originates from an adult who was a healthcare worker with PCR-confirmed SARS-CoV-2 infection or an uninfected control (not recorded which). Sequenced material: whole blood. CDR3 residues: CASSWGLAVKQFF. In nucleotides, the CDR3 is TGTGCCAGCAGCTGGGGACTAGCGGTTAAGCAGTTCTTC. The full variable domain, rest sourced from reference TRBV5-4 and TRBJ2-1, is ETGVTQSPTHLIKTRGQQVTLRCSSQSGHNTVSWYQQALGQGPQFIFQYYREEENGRGNFPPRFSGLQFPNYSSELNVNALELDDSALYLCASSWGLAVKQFFGPGTRLTVL.